This T cell receptor (beta chain) originates from a study of CD4 T cells in relation to SARS-CoV-2 and coronaviruses. The study, taken as a whole, reports: Monoreactive clones expanded significantly more to SARS-CoV-2 than crossreactive clones did.

The unexposed donors gave CD4+ T cells in about 2010-2018, prior to COVID-19. Of note for this clone: The antigen is undetermined.

TCRdb's table, derived via immunoSEQ multiplex PCR, lists solely in-frame clones and lacks some. The sample lists 65,000 or so clones, 80% to 90% occurring once. With V trimmed by 5 bases and J by 4 bases, 1 base remained unmatched. CDR1 and CDR2 from the germline V gene are SGHVS and FQNEAQ. The CDR3 sequence is 12 residues long. The sequencing sample was made of memory CD4+ T cells from PBMCs. The TCR was taken from a human donor in good health. The chain combines TRBV7-8 with TRBJ1-1; 7 bases align to TRBD1. The CDR3 spells CASSNRGTEAFF. The CDR3 nucleotides read TGTGCCAGCAGCAACAGGGGCACTGAAGCTTTCTTT.